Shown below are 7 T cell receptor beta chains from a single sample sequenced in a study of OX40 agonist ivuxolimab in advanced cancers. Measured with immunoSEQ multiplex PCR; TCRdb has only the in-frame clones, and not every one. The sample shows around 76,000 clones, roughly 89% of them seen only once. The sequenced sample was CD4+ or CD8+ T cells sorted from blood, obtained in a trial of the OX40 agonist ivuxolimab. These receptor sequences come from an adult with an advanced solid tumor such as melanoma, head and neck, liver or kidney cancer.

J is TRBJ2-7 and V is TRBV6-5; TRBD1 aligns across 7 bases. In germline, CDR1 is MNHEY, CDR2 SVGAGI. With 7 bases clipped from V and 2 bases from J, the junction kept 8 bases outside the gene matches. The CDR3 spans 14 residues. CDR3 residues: CASTLGGPPYEQYF. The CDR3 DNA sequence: TGTGCCAGCACCCTAGGGGGCCCCCCCTACGAGCAGTACTTC.

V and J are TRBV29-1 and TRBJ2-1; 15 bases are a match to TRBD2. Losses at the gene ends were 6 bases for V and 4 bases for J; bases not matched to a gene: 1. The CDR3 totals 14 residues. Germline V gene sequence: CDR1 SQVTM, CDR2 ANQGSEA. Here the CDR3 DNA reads TGCAGCGTCGGACTAGCGGGGGGGTACAATGAGCAGTTCTTC. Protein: CSVGLAGGYNEQFF.

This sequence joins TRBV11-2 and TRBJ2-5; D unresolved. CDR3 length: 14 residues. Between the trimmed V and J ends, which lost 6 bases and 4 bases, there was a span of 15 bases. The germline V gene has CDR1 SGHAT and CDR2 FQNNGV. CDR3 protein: CASSSSWNRETQYF. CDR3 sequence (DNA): TGTGCCAGCAGTTCCAGTTGGAACCGAGAGACCCAGTACTTC.

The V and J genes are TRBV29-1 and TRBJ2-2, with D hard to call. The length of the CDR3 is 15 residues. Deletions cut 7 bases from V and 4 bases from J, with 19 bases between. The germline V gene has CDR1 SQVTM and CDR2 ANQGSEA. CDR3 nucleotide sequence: TGCAGCGCTATTGAGTTGGGCAGCAGCACCGGGGAGCTGTTTTTT. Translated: CSAIELGSSTGELFF.

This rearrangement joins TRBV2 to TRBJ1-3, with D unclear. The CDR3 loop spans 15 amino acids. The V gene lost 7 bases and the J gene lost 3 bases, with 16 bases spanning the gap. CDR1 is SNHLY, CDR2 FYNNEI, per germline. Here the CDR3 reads CASNRGLSSGNTIYF. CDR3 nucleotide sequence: TGTGCCAGCAATCGAGGGTTATCTAGTGGAAACACCATATATTTT.

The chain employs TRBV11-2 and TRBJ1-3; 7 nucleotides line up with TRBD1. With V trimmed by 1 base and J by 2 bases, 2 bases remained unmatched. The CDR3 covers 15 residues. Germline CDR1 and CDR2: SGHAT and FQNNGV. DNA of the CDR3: TGTGCCAGCAGCTTAGCAGGACAGGCTGGAAACACCATATATTTT. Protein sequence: CASSLAGQAGNTIYF.

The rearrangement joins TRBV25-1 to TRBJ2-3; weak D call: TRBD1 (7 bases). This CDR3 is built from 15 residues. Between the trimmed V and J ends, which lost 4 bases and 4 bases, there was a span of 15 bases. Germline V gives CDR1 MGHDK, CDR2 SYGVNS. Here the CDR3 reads CASSAQGEVADTQYF. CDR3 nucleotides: TGTGCCAGCAGTGCCCAGGGGGAGGTCGCAGATACGCAGTATTTT.